This TCR beta chain was obtained from a study of blood T cell repertoires in COVID-19. About the study: Sample material is recorded as cDNA or gDNA derived from T cells, B-cell-depleted T cells, or PBMCs.

TCRdb's table, derived via immunoSEQ multiplex PCR, lists solely in-frame clones and lacks some. Here the sample spans 52,000 or so clones, more than 90% being singletons. V shed 7 bases, J shed 1 base, and the junction held 6 bases outside the gene matches. CDR1 is MNHEY, CDR2 SVGAGI, per germline. CDR3 length: 14 amino acids. The gene calls are TRBV6-5 and TRBJ1-1; TRBD1 matches 7 bases. The receptor was derived from a man aged 45-65 years with acute or convalescent COVID-19. The sample comprised peripheral blood. CDR3 nucleotide sequence: TGTGCCAGCACCGAGGACAGGAGGAACACTGAAGCTTTCTTT. Its translation: CASTEDRRNTEAFF.